This TCR beta chain came from a study of blood T cells in healthy people across ages. This CDR3 has 16 residues. V was clipped by 1 base and J by 4 bases, with 15 bases between them. CDR1 is MDHEN and CDR2 is SYDVKM in the germline V gene. It was roughly 10 milliliters of peripheral blood that were drawn from each donor. Per-sample PBMC isolation yielded at least 6 million cells. The study, taken as a whole, reports: Higher diversity, along with more naive CD4+ cells, distinguished long-lived donors from aged donors.

Primed by a sample-barcoded 5' primer and a J-beta primer mix, a second PCR proceeded for about 6 to 11 cycles. TCRdb re-called the 5' RACE reads through MiXCR, storing one row per CDR3 protein. Found here are some 730,000 distinct CDR3 sequences, about a fifth of them singletons; the top ten hold around a fifth. Notes on this clonotype: Its target is unknown.

The origin of this receptor is a man aged 65 to 79 in good health. The sequenced material came from blood. This rearrangement joins TRBV28 to TRBJ2-3; D might be TRBD2 (6 bases). In DNA form, the CDR3 reads TGTGCCAGCAGTTTATCGGGCGGGATGAGTGCAGATACGCAGTATTTT. Its translation: CASSLSGGMSADTQYF. The variable domain in full, completed from reference TRBV28 and TRBJ2-3, reads DVKVTQSSRYLVKRTGEKVFLECVQDMDHENMFWYRQDPGLGLRLIYFSYDVKMKEKGDIPEGYSVSREKKERFSLILESASTNQTSMYLCASSLSGGMSADTQYFGPGTRLTVL.